The rows below give T cell receptor beta chains drawn from one sample of a study of blood T cell repertoires in COVID-19. The repertoire was sequenced with immunoSEQ multiplex PCR; TCRdb's copy has only in-frame clones and lacks some. Seen here are around 230,000 clones, more than 75% observed once, and the top ten hold roughly 3.5%. Sequenced: PBMCs or T cells enriched from blood (not recorded which). These receptors were taken from a woman between 35 and 50 years old with acute COVID-19. The CDR3 runs from the conserved cysteine through the conserved F or W. The order of the fields is V gene, CDR3 length, D gene, clone size, J gene, CDR3 protein, CDR3 DNA. D genes are given only for firm matches. Not all rows give a size; the values are once, few, many and, for expanded clones, a class.

TRBV30	12	TRBD1	NA	TRBJ2-7	CAWAPDRVEQYF	TGTGCCTGGGCCCCTGACAGGGTTGAGCAGTACTTC
TRBV3-1/TRBV3-2	13	NA	NA	TRBJ2-7	CASSQDNQYEQYF	TGTGCCAGCAGCCAAGATAACCAGTACGAGCAGTACTTC
TRBV19	17	NA	NA	TRBJ1-3	CASSIGGHLSSGNTIYF	TGTGCCAGTAGTATAGGGGGGCACCTGAGCTCTGGAAACACCATATATTTT
TRBV27	16	TRBD2	NA	TRBJ2-3	CASSRNSGIRTDTQYF	TGTGCCAGCAGTCGTAACAGCGGGATACGCACAGATACGCAGTATTTT
TRBV6-5	13	NA	NA	TRBJ1-1	CASSTDRNTEAFF	TGTGCCAGCAGCACCGACAGGAACACTGAAGCTTTCTTT
TRBV29-1	12	NA	once	TRBJ2-3	CSYTIQGDTQYF	TGCAGCTATACCATTCAGGGAGATACGCAGTATTTT
TRBV5-1	15	TRBD2	NA	TRBJ2-7	CASSLGVAGEYEQYF	TGCGCCAGCAGCTTGGGGGTAGCGGGAGAGTACGAGCAGTACTTC
TRBV2	14	TRBD1	NA	TRBJ2-3	CASSGDRGGDTQYF	TGTGCCAGCAGTGGGGACAGGGGTGGAGATACGCAGTATTTT
TRBV5-6	15	NA	NA	TRBJ1-2	CASSLVREPNYGYTF	TGTGCCAGCAGCTTGGTTCGGGAGCCTAACTATGGCTACACCTTC
TRBV6-5	14	TRBD1	NA	TRBJ1-1	CASFRGVSDTEAFF	TGTGCCAGCTTCAGGGGGGTTTCCGACACTGAAGCTTTCTTT
TRBV2	13	NA	NA	TRBJ2-5	CASSTDTRGSQYF	TGTGCCAGCAGTACTGACACCCGCGGGTCCCAGTACTTC
TRBV6-4	15	NA	NA	TRBJ2-7	CASSVSARFSYEQYF	TGTGCCAGCAGCGTTAGCGCCCGGTTCTCCTACGAGCAGTACTTC
TRBV3-1/TRBV3-2	16	NA	once	TRBJ1-5	CASSQDGGNSNQPQHF	TGTGCCAGCAGCCAAGATGGGGGCAATAGCAATCAGCCCCAGCATTTT
TRBV9	16	TRBD2	NA	TRBJ2-7	CASSVVGTSGRNEQYF	TGTGCCAGCAGCGTAGTGGGGACTAGCGGGAGAAACGAGCAGTACTTC
TRBV30	16	TRBD2	NA	TRBJ2-1	CAWSAPGLAAYNEQFF	TGTGCCTGGAGTGCCCCGGGGCTAGCGGCCTACAATGAGCAGTTCTTC
TRBV7-2	17	TRBD2	once	TRBJ2-3	CASSDPTGGSSTDTQYF	TGTGCCAGCAGCGACCCCACTGGCGGGAGTAGCACAGATACGCAGTATTTT
TRBV27	15	TRBD1	NA	TRBJ1-2	CASSLTPTGGYGYTF	TGTGCCAGCAGTTTAACCCCGACAGGGGGCTATGGCTACACCTTC
TRBV6-2/TRBV6-3	15	NA	NA	TRBJ1-1	CASSLLGGFVTEAFF	TGTGCCAGCAGTTTACTTGGAGGGTTTGTAACTGAAGCTTTCTTT
TRBV12-3/TRBV12-4	13	NA	NA	TRBJ1-1	CASSSRANTEAFF	TGTGCCAGCAGCAGCAGGGCGAACACTGAAGCTTTCTTT
TRBV6-5	15	NA	NA	TRBJ2-2	CASTRGTPGTGELFF	TGTGCCAGCACTCGCGGGACTCCGGGCACCGGGGAGCTGTTTTTT
TRBV11-3	14	NA	NA	TRBJ1-2	CASSRNSGPYGYTF	TGTGCCAGCAGCCGAAACTCAGGCCCCTATGGCTACACCTTC
TRBV11-2	15	NA	NA	TRBJ1-2	CASSLVTGLNYGYTF	TGTGCCAGCAGCTTAGTAACGGGGTTAAACTATGGCTACACCTTC
TRBV27	13	TRBD1	NA	TRBJ2-5	CASSNDREETQYF	TGTGCCAGCTCCAACGACAGGGAAGAGACCCAGTACTTC
TRBV29-1	11	TRBD1	NA	TRBJ1-2	CSAATGDGYTF	TGCAGCGCCGCGACAGGGGATGGCTACACCTTC
TRBV20-1	13	TRBD1	NA	TRBJ1-1	CSASGQVETEAFF	TGCAGTGCTAGTGGACAGGTGGAAACTGAAGCTTTCTTT
TRBV27	17	TRBD2	once	TRBJ2-2	CASSLFGGRADTGELFF	TGTGCCAGCAGTTTATTCGGGGGGAGGGCGGACACCGGGGAGCTGTTTTTT
TRBV20-1	14	TRBD2	NA	TRBJ2-2	CSASLRERAGELFF	TGCAGTGCTAGTTTGCGGGAGAGGGCCGGGGAGCTGTTTTTT
TRBV7-3	13	NA	few	TRBJ2-4	CASSTGAKNIQYF	TGTGCCAGCAGCACCGGGGCCAAAAACATTCAGTACTTC
TRBV19	14	NA	NA	TRBJ2-2	CASEGVSNTGELFF	TGTGCCAGTGAGGGCGTATCGAACACCGGGGAGCTGTTTTTT
TRBV28	12	NA	NA	TRBJ2-7	CASSLATREQYF	TGTGCCAGCAGCCTCGCTACTAGGGAGCAGTACTTC
TRBV27	15	TRBD1	NA	TRBJ2-7	CASSSPGTGSYEQYF	TGTGCCAGCAGTTCCCCCGGGACAGGTTCCTACGAGCAGTACTTC
TRBV5-4	11	NA	NA	TRBJ2-1	CASSSINEQFF	TGTGCCAGCAGCTCAATCAATGAGCAGTTCTTC
TRBV5-1	14	TRBD1	NA	TRBJ1-1	CASSRGQANTEAFF	TGCGCCAGCAGCAGAGGACAGGCGAACACTGAAGCTTTCTTT
TRBV4-1	16	TRBD1	NA	TRBJ1-5	CASSSTGQGASQPQHF	TGCGCCAGCAGCTCTACGGGACAGGGGGCTAGTCAGCCCCAGCATTTT
TRBV3-1/TRBV3-2	18	NA	NA	TRBJ1-2	CASSQLLYRQRRASGYTF	TGTGCCAGCAGCCAACTACTCTATAGACAGAGACGGGCGAGTGGCTACACCTTC
TRBV5-5	15	TRBD1	NA	TRBJ2-7	CASSLVGTGYYEQYF	TGTGCCAGCAGCTTGGTTGGGACAGGCTACTACGAGCAGTACTTC
TRBV11-3	13	TRBD1	NA	TRBJ1-6	CASSLRGNSPLHF	TGTGCCAGCAGTCTCAGGGGGAATTCACCCCTCCACTTT
TRBV11-3	18	TRBD2	NA	TRBJ2-3	CASSLATAGGPVADTQYF	TGTGCCAGCAGCTTAGCGACAGCGGGAGGGCCGGTGGCAGATACGCAGTATTTT
TRBV5-6	16	TRBD2	NA	TRBJ2-3	CASSSTSGRRTDTQYF	TGTGCCAGCAGCTCTACTAGCGGGAGAAGGACAGATACGCAGTATTTT
TRBV4-2	17	NA	NA	TRBJ1-5	CASSQDHEGYSNQPQHF	TGTGCCAGCAGCCAAGACCACGAGGGATATAGCAATCAGCCCCAGCATTTT
TRBV29-1	14	TRBD2	NA	TRBJ2-5	CSVEGGPLLETQYF	TGCAGCGTTGAGGGAGGGCCTCTTCTTGAGACCCAGTACTTC
TRBV25-1	13	NA	NA	TRBJ1-2	CASSSGRVNGYTF	TGTGCCAGCAGCAGTGGCAGGGTCAATGGCTACACCTTC
TRBV29-1	10	NA	NA	TRBJ1-2	CSVQSEGYTF	TGCAGCGTGCAATCTGAGGGCTACACCTTC
TRBV6-1	15	TRBD1	NA	TRBJ2-1	CASSELQGVLNEQFF	TGTGCCAGCAGTGAGCTTCAGGGGGTACTCAATGAGCAGTTCTTC
TRBV19	18	TRBD2	few	TRBJ2-5	CASSPMGTSGIHPETQYF	TGTGCCAGTAGTCCGATGGGGACTAGCGGGATCCACCCCGAGACCCAGTACTTC
TRBV28	16	NA	NA	TRBJ1-6	CASSFPSGAYNSPLHF	TGTGCCAGCAGTTTTCCGTCAGGGGCATATAATTCACCCCTCCACTTT
TRBV6-4	17	TRBD2	NA	TRBJ2-3	CASSEVSTSGSPDTQYF	TGTGCCAGCAGTGAAGTTTCGACTAGCGGGAGCCCAGATACGCAGTATTTT
TRBV5-4	14	TRBD1	few	TRBJ2-1	CASTNQGDYNEQFF	TGTGCCAGTACCAACCAGGGGGACTACAATGAGCAGTTCTTC
TRBV18	15	NA	NA	TRBJ2-7	CASSPFQGSSYEQYF	TGTGCCAGCTCACCATTCCAGGGTAGCTCCTACGAGCAGTACTTC
TRBV6-5	15	TRBD1	NA	TRBJ2-2	CASSSGGTGDGELFF	TGTGCCAGCAGTTCAGGGGGGACAGGGGACGGGGAGCTGTTTTTT
TRBV11-3	14	TRBD1	NA	TRBJ1-1	CASSLAQGGTEAFF	TGTGCCAGCAGCTTAGCCCAGGGGGGCACTGAAGCTTTCTTT
TRBV6-5	14	NA	NA	TRBJ2-1	CAIRSWGTHNEQFF	TGTGCCATCCGATCCTGGGGCACGCACAATGAGCAGTTCTTC
TRBV10-1	16	TRBD2	NA	TRBJ2-2	CASSESNRLAEGELFF	TGCGCCAGCAGTGAGTCGAACCGACTAGCGGAGGGGGAGCTGTTTTTT
TRBV12-3/TRBV12-4	13	NA	NA	TRBJ1-2	CASSQRQGAGYTF	TGTGCCAGCAGTCAAAGGCAGGGTGCTGGCTACACCTTC
TRBV18	14	TRBD2	NA	TRBJ2-5	CASSKTSGKETQYF	TGTGCCAGCTCAAAGACTAGCGGGAAAGAGACCCAGTACTTC
TRBV19	16	TRBD1	NA	TRBJ1-3	CASLATGGISGNTIYF	TGTGCCAGCTTAGCGACAGGGGGAATTTCTGGAAACACCATATATTTT
TRBV11-3	13	NA	few	TRBJ2-1	CASSHYFNNEQFF	TGTGCCAGCAGTCACTACTTCAACAATGAGCAGTTCTTC
TRBV6-1	17	TRBD2	few	TRBJ2-1	CASSDKIGLAGGNEQFF	TGTGCCAGCAGTGACAAGATTGGACTAGCGGGAGGGAATGAGCAGTTCTTC
TRBV5-1	17	TRBD2	NA	TRBJ2-3	CASSLDIAGGPGDTQYF	TGCGCCAGCAGCTTGGACATAGCGGGAGGGCCGGGGGATACGCAGTATTTT
TRBV10-3	15	TRBD2	NA	TRBJ2-1	CAISLRLAGGDEQFF	TGTGCCATCAGTTTGAGACTAGCGGGAGGGGATGAGCAGTTCTTC